This T cell receptor beta chain was obtained from a study of OX40 agonist ivuxolimab in advanced cancers. Background on the study: While on treatment, patients had intravenous ivuxolimab at 0.01 to 10 mg/kg every 2 weeks.

With respect to this clone: Its antigen is currently unknown.

Study results and limitations: The specificity for antigen of the expanded peripheral T cells was not determined. Both CD4+ and CD8+ T cell populations in blood had undergone clonal expansion by week 6 at 0.1 to 3.0 mg/kg.

Here immunoSEQ multiplex PCR was the method, and the copy in TCRdb shows in-frame clones only, minus some. The sample has approximately 68,000 clones, around 86% seen once. Germline values: CDR1 MNHEY, CDR2 SMNVEV (reference sequence). V lost 5 bases to trimming and J lost 8 bases, with 16 bases between them. The CDR3 length is 14 residues. The rearrangement uses TRBV27 and TRBJ2-1, with D tentatively TRBD1 (5 bases). The source of this sequence is an adult with an advanced solid tumor such as melanoma, head and neck, liver or kidney cancer. Sequences were derived from CD4+ or CD8+ T cells sorted from blood, sampled in a trial of the OX40 agonist ivuxolimab. DNA of the CDR3: TGTGCCAGCAGTCGGGTGGGGCCCGGCGATGAGCAGTTCTTC. Translation: CASSRVGPGDEQFF.